The 26 T cell receptor beta chains below all came from one sample that was sequenced in a study of blood T cells in healthy people across ages. Combining a sample-barcoded 5' primer with a J-beta primer mix, a second PCR ran for 7 to 11 cycles. TCRdb recomputed calls from the 5' RACE reads with MiXCR, one row per CDR3 protein. The repertoire has around 990,000 distinct CDR3 sequences, approximately 38% of them found once; the top ten carry around 13%. The sequenced material came from blood. All receptors come from a man between 18 and 29 years old in good health.

This clonotype came up a few times. The chain has TRBV5-1 and TRBJ1-1, with a tentative D call TRBD1 (6 bases). CDR1 is SGHRS, CDR2 YFSETQ, per germline. The CDR3 spans 13 residues. Trimming shortened V by 0 bases and J by 7 bases, and 10 bases separated the two germline ends. The DNA of the CDR3 is TGCGCCAGCAGCTTGGCGGGGGCCGATGAAGCTTTCTTT. This translates into CASSLAGADEAFF.

The rearrangement joins TRBV2 to TRBJ1-6, with D possibly matching TRBD1 (6 bases). Trimming stripped 9 bases from V and 4 bases from J, with 13 bases between. Germline V gene data show CDR1 as SNHLY and CDR2 as FYNNEI. This CDR3 region has 14 residues. CDR3 nucleotide sequence: TGTGCCAGTGCCGGGACACAATATAATTCACCCCTCCACTTT. Protein sequence: CASAGTQYNSPLHF.

The chain combines TRBV20-1 with TRBJ2-4; D is unclear. Germline V gene lookup returns CDR1 DFQATT and CDR2 SNEGSKA (reference sequence). The CDR3 is 12 amino acids. V gave up 2 bases and J gave up 1 base, with 3 bases separating them. Here the CDR3 DNA reads TGCAGTGCTAGATTTGCCAAAAACATTCAGTACTTC. As protein: CSARFAKNIQYF.

This clonotype has more than one count but fewer than ten. The DNA for the CDR3 is TGCAGCGTCGGAACTTACACTGAAGCTTTCTTT. Translated: CSVGTYTEAFF. The genes are TRBV29-1 and TRBJ1-1; D unresolved. The V and J ends lost 6 bases and 3 bases respectively, with 8 bases between them. Germline V gene lookup returns CDR1 SQVTM and CDR2 ANQGSEA. The CDR3 length is 11 residues.

The V and J genes are TRBV9 and TRBJ1-2; D not resolved. This CDR3 region has 16 residues. V gave up 0 bases and J gave up 0 bases, with 12 bases separating them. Germline V CDR1 and CDR2: SGDLS, YYNGEE. The chain's CDR3 is CASSVGPSEANYGYTF. CDR3 coding DNA: TGTGCCAGCAGCGTAGGGCCCTCCGAAGCTAACTATGGCTACACCTTC.

This clonotype was counted only a few times. The V and J genes are TRBV20-1 and TRBJ2-1; possibly TRBD1 for D (5 bases). Germline lookup yields CDR1 DFQATT and CDR2 SNEGSKA (reference sequence). CDR3 length: 17 residues. Trimming took off 3 bases at V and 0 bases at J, with 18 bases between the two ends. The CDR3 nucleotides read TGCAGTGCTAGGGAAACCCCAGGGTCTGGCTCCTACAATGAGCAGTTCTTC. It specifies CSARETPGSGSYNEQFF.

There are a few counts of this clonotype. The rearrangement joins TRBV12-3 or TRBV12-4 to TRBJ1-4; no clear D gene. CDR3 length equals 15 residues. V lost 6 bases to trimming and J lost 8 bases, with 19 bases between them. CDR3 nucleotides: TGTGCCAGCAGCCTGGCACCGATGCCCACAGAAAAACTGTTTTTT. It specifies CASSLAPMPTEKLFF.

This clonotype was seen only a few times. Here the CDR3 reads CASSEASGGYEQFF. The CDR3 DNA follows: TGTGCCAGCAGCGAGGCTAGCGGGGGCTATGAGCAGTTCTTC. The V gene is TRBV14, the J gene TRBJ2-1, with 10 nucleotides matching TRBD2. The CDR3 is 14 residues long. After removal of 5 bases from V and 8 bases from J, the junction contained 6 bases not matched to a gene. Germline CDR1 and CDR2: SGHDN and FVKESK.

Only a few counts were recorded for this clonotype. V and J are TRBV20-1 and TRBJ1-5; D is unresolved. Germline-derived CDR1 and CDR2 are DFQATT and SNEGSKA (reference sequence). There are 14 residues in the CDR3. Between the trimmed V and J ends, which lost 5 bases and 7 bases, there was a span of 18 bases. CDR3 in amino acids: CSAPVGGVGQPQHF. For the CDR3, the DNA is TGCAGTGCTCCAGTCGGAGGTGTAGGACAGCCCCAGCATTTT.

This clonotype was seen a few times. The genes are TRBV7-2 and TRBJ2-3; D may be TRBD2 (6 bases). V was shortened by 1 base and J by 14 bases, with 16 bases between the two germline ends. CDR3 length equals 13 residues. Germline CDR1 reads SGHTA; CDR2 reads FQGNSA. The CDR3 loop reads CASSLELGGLGYF. In DNA, the CDR3 is TGTGCCAGCAGCTTAGAGTTGGGAGGTCTTGGGTATTTT.

To note about this clonotype: A much larger clone differs by one base, so this may be a read error. The chain couples TRBV5-6 to TRBJ2-7; weak D call: TRBD1 (6 bases). CDR1 and CDR2 (germline): SGHDT, YYEEEE. The CDR3 length is 12 residues. As DNA, the CDR3 is TGTGCCAGCAGCGGGACATCCTACAAGCAGTACTTC. It is translated as CASSGTSYKQYF.

This clonotype has a count of ten or more. The chain links TRBV5-1 to TRBJ2-3, with D hard to call. The germline CDR1 and CDR2 sequences are SGHRS and YFSETQ. V lost 0 bases and J lost 5, with 10 bases in between. The CDR3 contains 14 residues. CDR3 nucleotide sequence: TGCGCCAGCAGCTTGGAGGTAGTTCGAGATACGCAGTATTTT. This encodes CASSLEVVRDTQYF.

This clonotype was seen a few times. The chain links TRBV27 to TRBJ1-2; D call uncertain. CDR1 MNHEY and CDR2 SMNVEV come from the germline V gene (reference sequence). The CDR3 has 17 amino acids. Trimming cost V 6 bases and J 8 bases, with 28 bases left between them. CDR3 sequence: CASSPISSWNANRGYTF. The CDR3 DNA sequence: TGTGCCAGCAGCCCCATTTCCTCCTGGAACGCAAACCGGGGCTACACCTTC.

A word on this clonotype: Germline and junction disagree at one end, which may indicate a read error. The rearrangement joins TRBV7-3 to TRBJ2-3; 7 bases match TRBD2. This CDR3 region has 16 residues. CDR1 and CDR2 (germline): SGHTA, FQGTGA. In DNA, the CDR3 is TGTACCAGCAGCCAGGGACTAAGTATGAATACAGATACGCAGTATTTT. Translation gives CTSSQGLSMNTDTQYF.

V usage is TRBV7-2 and J usage is TRBJ1-3; D might be TRBD1 (6 bases). Germline CDR1 SGHTA, CDR2 FQGNSA. CDR3 length: 16 amino acids. Between the trimmed V and J ends, which lost 5 bases and 0 bases, there was a span of 14 bases. In DNA, the CDR3 is TGTGCCAGCAGCACCGGACAGATCAGCTCTGGAAACACCATATATTTT. Protein sequence: CASSTGQISSGNTIYF.

CDR3 in DNA: TGTGCCAGCAGCTTAAGGGTGGGGTTGGATAATTCACCCCTCCACTTT. It specifies CASSLRVGLDNSPLHF. The V gene is TRBV7-8, the J gene TRBJ1-6, with unresolved D. The CDR3 extends over 16 amino acids. Looked up from germline, CDR1 is SGHVS and CDR2 is FQNEAQ. Trimming removed 2 bases from V and 5 bases from J, with 13 bases in between.

V and J are TRBV20-1 and TRBJ2-4; no firm D call. The last part of the DNA fits TRBJ2-7 better; the J call may be wrong. Germline assignment: CDR1 DFQATT and CDR2 SNEGSKA (reference sequence). There are 11 residues in the CDR3. CDR3 loop: CSASGSNEQYF. As DNA, the CDR3 is TGCAGTGCATCGGGTAGCAACGAGCAGTACTTC.

The chain has TRBV20-1 and TRBJ1-5, with D maybe TRBD1 (5 bases). Germline V CDR1 and CDR2: DFQATT, SNEGSKA (reference sequence). Trimming left V 6 bases short and J 5 bases short, with 32 bases between. The CDR3 is 19 residues long. The chain's CDR3 is CSAPPRRSSGAREDQPQHF. The CDR3 region has the DNA TGCAGTGCCCCACCTAGGAGAAGCAGTGGGGCCAGGGAGGATCAGCCCCAGCATTTT.

V is TRBV4-1 and J is TRBJ2-5; D unresolved. Germline V gene lookup returns CDR1 MGHRA and CDR2 YSYEKL. The CDR3 is 16 amino acids. Trimming removed 0 bases at V and 2 bases at J, with 13 bases between. CDR3 in DNA: TGCGCCAGCAGCCAAGAGCACCCGAGGATTCAAGAGACCCAGTACTTC. Translation: CASSQEHPRIQETQYF.

The chain links TRBV5-6 to TRBJ1-4; 10 nucleotides agree with TRBD1. Germline V CDR1 and CDR2: SGHDT, YYEEEE. Trimming removed 3 bases from V and 6 bases from J; junction bases left unmatched: 8. This CDR3 has 16 amino acids. In DNA form, the CDR3 reads TGTGCCAGCAGCTCCCCCCACGGGACAGGGGATGAAAAACTGTTTTTT. This translates into CASSSPHGTGDEKLFF.

The chain links TRBV3-1 to TRBJ2-7; no reliable D call. Per germline, CDR1 LGHDT and CDR2 YNNKEL (reference sequence). This CDR3 region has 12 residues. Trimming shortened V by 2 bases and J by 3 bases, and 5 bases separated the two germline ends. The CDR3: CASSQRSYEQYF. In nucleotides, the CDR3 is TGTGCCAGCAGCCAAAGGAGCTACGAGCAGTACTTC.

The J gene is TRBJ2-7, the V gene TRBV25-1; D is perhaps TRBD1 or TRBD2 (5 bases each). This CDR3 is built from 14 residues. Germline CDR1 MGHDK, CDR2 SYGVNS. Trimming took off 2 bases at V and 3 bases at J, with 11 bases between the two ends. The CDR3 is CASSEVGEIYEQYF. CDR3 bases: TGTGCCAGCAGTGAAGTGGGGGAAATCTACGAGCAGTACTTC.

The J gene is TRBJ1-4, the V gene TRBV4-3, with D perhaps TRBD1 (6 bases). CDR3 length: 16 residues. The germline V gene encodes CDR1 LGHNA and CDR2 YSLEER. Deletions cut 0 bases from V and 7 bases from J, with 15 bases between. The CDR3: CASSQDRAEGGEKLFF. CDR3 nucleotides: TGCGCCAGCAGCCAAGATAGAGCTGAGGGGGGTGAAAAACTGTTTTTT.

The V and J genes are TRBV19 and TRBJ1-2, with D maybe TRBD1 (5 bases). V lost 7 bases to trimming and J lost 4 bases, with 13 bases between them. This CDR3 comprises 13 residues. Germline assignment: CDR1 LNHDA and CDR2 SQIVND (reference sequence). CDR3 protein: CASNRQRSYGYTF. DNA of the CDR3: TGTGCCAGTAATAGACAGAGATCCTATGGCTACACCTTC.

V gene TRBV7-2 combines with J gene TRBJ1-4; 8 positions match TRBD1. The V gene's germline CDR1 is SGHTA and CDR2 FQGNSA. The junction had 8 bases not matched to a gene; V was cut back by 4 bases and J by 7 bases. This CDR3 has 15 amino acids. The CDR3 sequence is CASSSTSDRVEKLFF. CDR3 in DNA: TGTGCCAGCAGCTCCACCTCGGACAGGGTTGAAAAACTGTTTTTT.

The CDR3 protein is CSARTGLALETQYF. The CDR3 coding sequence is TGCAGTGCTAGAACGGGACTAGCGCTAGAGACCCAGTACTTC. The chain carries TRBV20-1 and TRBJ2-5; 10 bases are shared with TRBD2. This CDR3 region has 14 residues. V dropped 2 bases and J dropped 4; count of bases not matched to a gene: 4. Germline values: CDR1 DFQATT, CDR2 SNEGSKA (reference sequence).